What follows describes a single T cell receptor (beta chain). Its antigen is currently unknown. Triplicate sorts of 300,000 cells per CD8+ subset. The entry originates in a study of CXCR3-negative and CXCR3-positive naive CD8 T cells. Broader study findings: The study found comparably high diversity in both naive subsets and much lower diversity in memory CD8+ cells. The study found more hydrophobic TRB CDR3s in CXCR3-positive naive cells than in CXCR3-negative naive cells.

It was by 5' RACE with UMI labels that the TRB cDNA libraries were prepared. TCRdb re-called the 5' RACE reads; every CDR3 protein appears as one record, without DNA. Seen in this sample are about 6,200 distinct CDR3 sequences; the ten most common clones hold 1.3%. Per germline, CDR1 SGHRS and CDR2 YFSETQ. The CDR3 loop spans 15 amino acids. The TCR sequence derives from a human donor in good health. Some clones in this sample may be carry-over from other donors' samples. The rearrangement uses TRBV5-1 and TRBJ2-1; no DNA is available, so the TRBD2 call from TCRdb remains unchecked. Specimen: naive CXCR3+ CD8+ T cells from blood. Subset meaning: CD45RO-CCR7+CD27+CD95- naive CD8+ T cells expressing CXCR3 (TNR3+). The CDR3 region is CASSLEWARVGEQFF.